The following is a TCR beta chain sequence with its context. One end of the junction does not line up with germline, which may come from a read error. The CDR3 spans 12 residues. Germline CDR1 is SGHAT and CDR2 is FQNNGV. This sample was included in a study of blood T cell repertoires in COVID-19. Authors' analysis steps: Nucleated cell counts were estimated from reference gene primer amplification. Assay used: immunoSEQ multiplex PCR; TCRdb lists only in-frame clones, some missing. The V and J calls and the clone size are those of that table, but D and trimming were determined from the DNA. The data hold around 150,000 clones, with 60% to 85% observed a single time.

This clonotype originated in a man aged 50 to 60 with active or convalescent COVID-19. The specimen sequenced was peripheral blood. This sequence joins TRBV11-2 and TRBJ2-3; a weak D match, TRBD2 (6 bases). CDR3: CASSSPAGSLHF. The CDR3 DNA is TGTGCCAGCAGCTCCCCCGCGGGATCCCTGCATTTT.